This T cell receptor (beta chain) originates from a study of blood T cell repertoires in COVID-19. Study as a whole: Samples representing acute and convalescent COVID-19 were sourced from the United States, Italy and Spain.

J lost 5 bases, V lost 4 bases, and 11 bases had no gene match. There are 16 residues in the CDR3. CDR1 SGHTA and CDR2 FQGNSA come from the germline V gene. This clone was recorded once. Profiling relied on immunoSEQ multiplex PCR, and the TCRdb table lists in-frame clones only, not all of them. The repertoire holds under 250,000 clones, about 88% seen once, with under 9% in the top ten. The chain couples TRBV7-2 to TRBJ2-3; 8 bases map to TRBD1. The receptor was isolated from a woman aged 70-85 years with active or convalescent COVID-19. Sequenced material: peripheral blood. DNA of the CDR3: TGTGCCAGCAGCTCGTGGGGAGGACAGGGAGGAGATACGCAGTATTTT. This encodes CASSSWGGQGGDTQYF.